This T cell receptor beta chain was recorded in a study of CD4+ T cells in melanoma. Details on this clone: Its target is not known.

The CDR3 extends over 18 amino acids. Germline loops: CDR1 WNHNN, CDR2 SYGVQD (reference sequence). Trimming cost V 8 bases and J 6 bases, with 26 bases left between them. General observations from the study: Reportedly, melanoma neoantigen-specific CD4+ T cells showed varied differentiation states. CD8+ T cell, macrophage and B cell function reportedly correlated with neoantigen-specific CD4+ T cells.

The assay was immunoSEQ multiplex PCR, and TCRdb's table has in-frame clones only and misses some. The sample holds about 21,000 clones, around 79% seen once. This chain links TRBV10-1 with TRBJ1-6, with D maybe TRBD1 (5 bases). The receptor was isolated from a human donor with melanoma. The specimen sequenced was cells from a culture (not recorded whether cultured in vitro). For the CDR3, the DNA is TGCGCCAGCCGACCCCCAGGGAGAACATGCCCTCTTAATTCACCCCTCCACTTT. It translates to CASRPPGRTCPLNSPLHF.